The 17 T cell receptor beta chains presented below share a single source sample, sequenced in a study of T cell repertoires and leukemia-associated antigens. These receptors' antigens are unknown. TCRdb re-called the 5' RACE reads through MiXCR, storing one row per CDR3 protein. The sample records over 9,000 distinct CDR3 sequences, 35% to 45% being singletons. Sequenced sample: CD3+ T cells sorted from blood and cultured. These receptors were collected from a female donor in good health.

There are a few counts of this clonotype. CDR3: CSARGGVGSYEQYF. The CDR3 DNA reads TGCAGTGCTAGGGGGGGGGTCGGGTCCTACGAGCAGTACTTC. The rearrangement links TRBV20-1 to TRBJ2-7, with 7 nucleotides matching TRBD2. Germline assignment: CDR1 DFQATT and CDR2 SNEGSKA (reference sequence). The CDR3 runs 14 residues. Losses at the gene ends were 3 bases for V and 1 base for J; bases not matched to a gene: 6.

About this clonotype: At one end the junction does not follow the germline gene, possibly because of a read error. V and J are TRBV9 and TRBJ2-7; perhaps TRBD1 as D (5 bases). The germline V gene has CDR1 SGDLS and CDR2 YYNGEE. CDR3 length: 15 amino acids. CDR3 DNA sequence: TGTGCCAGCAGTGTAGAACAGGACCCTACCTACGAGCAGTACTTC. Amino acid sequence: CASSVEQDPTYEQYF.

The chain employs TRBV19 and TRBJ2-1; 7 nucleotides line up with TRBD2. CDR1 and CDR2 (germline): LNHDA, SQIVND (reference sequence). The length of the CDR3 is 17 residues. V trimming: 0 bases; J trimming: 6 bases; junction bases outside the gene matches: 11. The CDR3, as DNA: TGTGCCAGTAGTATAGATCTGTCTAGCGGACTTGTCAATGAGCAGTTCTTC. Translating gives CASSIDLSSGLVNEQFF. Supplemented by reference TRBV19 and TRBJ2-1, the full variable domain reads DGGITQSPKYLFRKEGQNVTLSCEQNLNHDAMYWYRQDPGQGLRLIYYSQIVNDFQKGDIAEGYSVSREKKESFPLTVTSAQKNPTAFYLCASSIDLSSGLVNEQFFGPGTRLTVL.

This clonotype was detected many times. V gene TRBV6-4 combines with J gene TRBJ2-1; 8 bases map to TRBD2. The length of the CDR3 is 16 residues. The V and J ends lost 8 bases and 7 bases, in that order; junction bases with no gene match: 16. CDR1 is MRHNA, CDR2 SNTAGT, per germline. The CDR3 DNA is TGTGCCAGCTCCCCCTTCGTGCGGCCGGGGGGGAATGAGCAGTTCTTC. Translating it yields CASSPFVRPGGNEQFF.

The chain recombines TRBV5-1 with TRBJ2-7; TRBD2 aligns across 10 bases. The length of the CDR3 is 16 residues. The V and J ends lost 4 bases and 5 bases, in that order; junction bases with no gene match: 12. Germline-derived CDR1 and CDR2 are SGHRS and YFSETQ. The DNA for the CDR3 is TGCGCCAGCAGCCGCTCGCTAGCGGGAGTACTCCACGAGCAGTACTTC. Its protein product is CASSRSLAGVLHEQYF.

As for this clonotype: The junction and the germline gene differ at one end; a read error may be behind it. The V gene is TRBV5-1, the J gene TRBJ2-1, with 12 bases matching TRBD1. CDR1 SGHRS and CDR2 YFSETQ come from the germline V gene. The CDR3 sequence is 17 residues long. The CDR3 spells CASSSTGDRGRLDEQSF. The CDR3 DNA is TGCGCCAGCAGCTCCACCGGGGACAGGGGGCGCCTTGATGAGCAGTCCTTC.

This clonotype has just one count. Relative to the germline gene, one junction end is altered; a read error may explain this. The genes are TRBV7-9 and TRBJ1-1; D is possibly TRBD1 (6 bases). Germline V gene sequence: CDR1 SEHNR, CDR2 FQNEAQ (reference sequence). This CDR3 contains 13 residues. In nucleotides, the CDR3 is TGTGCCCGCAGCCCCCGGGGCAGGGGTGAAGCTTTCTTT. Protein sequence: CARSPRGRGEAFF.

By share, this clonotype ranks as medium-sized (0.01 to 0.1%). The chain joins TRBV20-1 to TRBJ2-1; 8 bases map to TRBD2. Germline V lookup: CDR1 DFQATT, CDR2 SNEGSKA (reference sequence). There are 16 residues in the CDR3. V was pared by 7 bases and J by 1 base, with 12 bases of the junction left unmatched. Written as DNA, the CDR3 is TGCAGTGGAAGCCTTTCCGGGAGGGCGTCCTACAATGAGCAGTTCTTC. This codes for CSGSLSGRASYNEQFF.

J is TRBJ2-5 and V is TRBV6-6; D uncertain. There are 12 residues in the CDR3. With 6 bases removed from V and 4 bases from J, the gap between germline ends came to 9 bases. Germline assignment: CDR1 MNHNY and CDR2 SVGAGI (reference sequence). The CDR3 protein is CASSPGLETQYF. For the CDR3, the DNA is TGTGCCAGCAGCCCGGGTTTAGAGACCCAGTACTTC.

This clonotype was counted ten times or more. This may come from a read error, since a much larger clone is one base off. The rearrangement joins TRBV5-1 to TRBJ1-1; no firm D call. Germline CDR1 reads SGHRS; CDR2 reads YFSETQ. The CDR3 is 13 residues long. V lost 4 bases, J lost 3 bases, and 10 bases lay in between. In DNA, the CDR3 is TGCGCCAGCAGCCGGAAGCCGGACACTGAAGCTTTCTTT. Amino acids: CASSRKPDTEAFF.

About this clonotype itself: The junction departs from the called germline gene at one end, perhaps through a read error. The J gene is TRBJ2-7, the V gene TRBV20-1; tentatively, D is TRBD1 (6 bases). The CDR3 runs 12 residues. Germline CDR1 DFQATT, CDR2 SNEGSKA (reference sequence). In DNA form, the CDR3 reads TGCGGTGCTGGACTTCAGGGGAACGAGCAGTACTTC. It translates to CGAGLQGNEQYF.

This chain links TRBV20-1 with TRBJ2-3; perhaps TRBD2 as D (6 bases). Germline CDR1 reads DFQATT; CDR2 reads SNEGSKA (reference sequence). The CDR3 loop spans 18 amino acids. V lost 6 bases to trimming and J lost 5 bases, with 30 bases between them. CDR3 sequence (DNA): TGCAGTGCAGAACTAGCATTACTAGGCAGAAACCGGGGAGATACGCAGTATTTT. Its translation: CSAELALLGRNRGDTQYF.

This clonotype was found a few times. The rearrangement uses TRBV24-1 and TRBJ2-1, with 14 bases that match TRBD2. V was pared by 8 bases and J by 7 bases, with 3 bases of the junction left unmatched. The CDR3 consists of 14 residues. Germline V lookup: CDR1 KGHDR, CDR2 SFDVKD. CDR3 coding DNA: TGTGCCACCAATCGACTAGCGGGAGGGAATGAGCAGTTCTTC. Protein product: CATNRLAGGNEQFF.

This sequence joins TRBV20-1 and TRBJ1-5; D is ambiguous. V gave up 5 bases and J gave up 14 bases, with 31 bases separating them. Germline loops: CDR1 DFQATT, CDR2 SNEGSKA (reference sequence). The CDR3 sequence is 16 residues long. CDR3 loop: CSAHPLPTRSSYNEHF. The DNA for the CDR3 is TGCAGTGCTCACCCTTTGCCTACTCGAAGCTCCTACAATGAGCATTTT.

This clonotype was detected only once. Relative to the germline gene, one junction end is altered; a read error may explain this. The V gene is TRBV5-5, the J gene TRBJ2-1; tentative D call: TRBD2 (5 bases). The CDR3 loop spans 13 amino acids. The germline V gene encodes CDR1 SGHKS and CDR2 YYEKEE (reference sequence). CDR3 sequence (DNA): TGTGCCAGCACCCTACGGGAACACAATGAGCAGTCCTTT. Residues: CASTLREHNEQSF.

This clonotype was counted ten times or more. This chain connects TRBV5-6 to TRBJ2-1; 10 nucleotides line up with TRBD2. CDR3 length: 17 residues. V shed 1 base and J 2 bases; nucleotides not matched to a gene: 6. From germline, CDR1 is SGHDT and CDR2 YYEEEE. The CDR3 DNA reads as TGTGCCAGCAGCTTGTATACGGGGACTAGCGCCTACAATGAGCAGTTCTTC. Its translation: CASSLYTGTSAYNEQFF.

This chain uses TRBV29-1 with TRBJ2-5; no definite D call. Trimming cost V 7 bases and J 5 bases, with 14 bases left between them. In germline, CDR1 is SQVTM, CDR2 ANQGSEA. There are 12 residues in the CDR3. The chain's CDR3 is CSAGLTSETQYF. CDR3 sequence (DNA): TGCAGCGCGGGCCTGACCTCGGAGACCCAGTACTTC.